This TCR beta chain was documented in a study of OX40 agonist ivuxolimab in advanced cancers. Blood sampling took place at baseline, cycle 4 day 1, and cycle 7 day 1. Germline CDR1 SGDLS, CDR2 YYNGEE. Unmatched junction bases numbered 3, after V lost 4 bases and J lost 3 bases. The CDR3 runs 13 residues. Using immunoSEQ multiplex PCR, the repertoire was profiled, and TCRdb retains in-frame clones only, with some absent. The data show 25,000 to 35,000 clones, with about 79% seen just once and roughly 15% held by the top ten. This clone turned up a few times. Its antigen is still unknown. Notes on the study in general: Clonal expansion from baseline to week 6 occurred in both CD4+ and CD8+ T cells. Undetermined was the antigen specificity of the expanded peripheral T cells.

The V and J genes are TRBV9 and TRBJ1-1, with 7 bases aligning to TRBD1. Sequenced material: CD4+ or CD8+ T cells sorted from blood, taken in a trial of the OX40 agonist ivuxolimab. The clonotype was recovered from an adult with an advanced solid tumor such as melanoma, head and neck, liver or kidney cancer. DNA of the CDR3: TGTGCCAGCAGCTTCACAGGGGACACTGAAGCTTTCTTT. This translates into CASSFTGDTEAFF.